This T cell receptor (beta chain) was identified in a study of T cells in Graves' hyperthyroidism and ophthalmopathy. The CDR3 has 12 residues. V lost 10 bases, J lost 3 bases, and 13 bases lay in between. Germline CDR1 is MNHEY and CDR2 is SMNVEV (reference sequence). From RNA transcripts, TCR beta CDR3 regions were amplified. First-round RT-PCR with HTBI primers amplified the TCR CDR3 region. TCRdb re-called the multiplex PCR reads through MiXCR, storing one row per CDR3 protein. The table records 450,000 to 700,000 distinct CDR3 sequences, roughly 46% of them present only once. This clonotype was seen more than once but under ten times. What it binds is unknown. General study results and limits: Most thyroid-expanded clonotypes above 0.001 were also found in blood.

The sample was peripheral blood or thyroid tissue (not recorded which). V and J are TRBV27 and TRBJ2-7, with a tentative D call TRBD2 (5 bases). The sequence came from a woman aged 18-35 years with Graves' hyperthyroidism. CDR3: CATKGGLYEQYF. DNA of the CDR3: TGTGCCACCAAGGGCGGGCTCTACGAGCAGTACTTC.